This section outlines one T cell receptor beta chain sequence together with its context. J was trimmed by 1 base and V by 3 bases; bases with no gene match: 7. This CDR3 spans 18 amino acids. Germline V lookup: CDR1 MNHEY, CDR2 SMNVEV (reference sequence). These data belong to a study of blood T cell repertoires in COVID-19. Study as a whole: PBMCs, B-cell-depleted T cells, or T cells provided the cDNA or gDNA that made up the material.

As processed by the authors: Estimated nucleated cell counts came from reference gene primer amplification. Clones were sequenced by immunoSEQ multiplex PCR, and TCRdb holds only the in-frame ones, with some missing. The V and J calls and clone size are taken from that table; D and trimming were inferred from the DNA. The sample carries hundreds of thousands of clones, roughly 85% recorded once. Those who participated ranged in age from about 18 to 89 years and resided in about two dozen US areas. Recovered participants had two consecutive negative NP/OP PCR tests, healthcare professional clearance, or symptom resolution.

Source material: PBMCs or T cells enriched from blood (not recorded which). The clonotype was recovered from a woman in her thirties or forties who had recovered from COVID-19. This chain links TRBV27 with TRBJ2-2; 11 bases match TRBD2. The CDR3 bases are TGTGCCAGCAGTTTTCGTCGACTAGCGGGGTGGAACACCGGGGAGCTGTTTTTT. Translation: CASSFRRLAGWNTGELFF.